These 22 T cell receptor beta chains share one sample of origin, sequenced in a study of cytomegalovirus exposure and HLA in healthy donors. Vbeta (60) and Jbeta (13) primers were used in the PCR. Sequencing used immunoSEQ multiplex PCR; TCRdb keeps in-frame clones, though not all of them. The table records approximately 140,000 clones, approximately 84% of them present only once. Sequencing was performed on PBMCs. Receptor source: a boy aged 2 to 10 in good health and CMV-seronegative.

This chain joins TRBV6-1 and TRBJ1-2; the match to TRBD1 covers 8 bases. With V trimmed by 10 bases and J by 12 bases, 7 bases remained unmatched. Per germline, CDR1 MNHNS and CDR2 SASEGT. The CDR3 totals 10 residues. Here the CDR3 DNA reads TGTGCCACCCTGACAGGGGTCGACACCTTC. Its protein is CATLTGVDTF.

The chain joins TRBV2 to TRBJ2-1; 12 bases line up with TRBD1. CDR1 and CDR2 from the germline V gene are SNHLY and FYNNEI. The CDR3 totals 15 residues. The V and J ends lost 6 bases and 8 bases, in that order; junction bases with no gene match: 8. DNA for the CDR3: TGTGCCAGCAGAGCCGGGACAGGGGGCCCCGATGAGCAGTTCTTC. It translates to CASRAGTGGPDEQFF.

The chain combines TRBV18 with TRBJ1-2, with TRBD1 matching 9 bases. The CDR3 has 13 residues. Trimming at V came to 6 bases and at J to 1 base, leaving 0 bases not matched to a gene. CDR1 is KGHSH, CDR2 LQKENI, per germline. The CDR3 DNA reads as TGTGCCAGCTCGGACAGGGGTAACTATGGCTACACCTTC. Its protein is CASSDRGNYGYTF.

This rearrangement joins TRBV5-5 to TRBJ2-7; tentatively, D is TRBD2 (6 bases). The germline CDR1 and CDR2 sequences are SGHKS and YYEKEE (reference sequence). The CDR3 contains 14 residues. V shed 4 bases and J shed 1 base, with 12 bases lying between them. In nucleotides, the CDR3 is TGTGCCAGCAGCCCGAGGAGGGGATCCTACGAGCAGTACTTC. Translating gives CASSPRRGSYEQYF.

The V gene is TRBV10-3, the J gene TRBJ2-1; D perhaps matches TRBD2 (6 bases). Per the germline V gene, CDR1 is ENHRY and CDR2 is SYGVKD. This CDR3 comprises 18 residues. Trimming took off 0 bases at V and 6 bases at J, with 21 bases between the two ends. The CDR3 is CAISESPPGTQTANEQFF. The DNA of the CDR3 is TGTGCCATCAGTGAGTCCCCCCCCGGGACTCAAACGGCCAATGAGCAGTTCTTC.

The chain is built from TRBV5-1 and TRBJ2-1; 8 bases are a match to TRBD2. The trim removed 4 bases at V and 5 bases at J, leaving 11 bases unmatched. There are 16 residues in the CDR3. CDR1 and CDR2 (germline): SGHRS, YFSETQ. The CDR3, as DNA: TGCGCCAGCAGCGCCGGAATGGGACTAGATAACAATGAGCAGTTCTTC. Encoded protein: CASSAGMGLDNNEQFF.

The chain joins TRBV4-2 to TRBJ2-3, with 8 bases lining up with TRBD2. V lost 0 bases and J lost 6; bases outside the gene matches: 5. Germline V gene sequence: CDR1 LGHNA, CDR2 YNFKEQ. The CDR3 is 15 residues long. The CDR3 reads CASSQDRGGVDTQYF. The CDR3 nucleotides are TGTGCCAGCAGCCAAGATCGGGGGGGCGTGGATACGCAGTATTTT.

V is TRBV9 and J is TRBJ2-3; D call uncertain. V lost 4 bases to trimming and J lost 4 bases, with 13 bases between them. There are 14 residues in the CDR3. Germline V gene lookup returns CDR1 SGDLS and CDR2 YYNGEE. CDR3 amino acids: CASSPGARPDTQYF. CDR3 sequence (DNA): TGTGCCAGCAGCCCCGGCGCCAGGCCAGATACGCAGTATTTT.

This clone was recorded once. The chain is built from TRBV19 and TRBJ1-5; D gene unclear. V lost 4 bases to trimming and J lost 0 bases, with 7 bases between them. CDR3 length: 14 amino acids. CDR1 is LNHDA and CDR2 is SQIVND in the germline V gene (reference sequence). Written as DNA, the CDR3 is TGTGCCAGTAGTACCAGAAATAGCAATCAGCCCCAGCATTTT. This sequence encodes CASSTRNSNQPQHF.

This chain joins TRBV30 and TRBJ1-1; 7 nucleotides agree with TRBD1. The length of the CDR3 is 13 residues. Germline-derived CDR1 and CDR2 are GTSNPN and SVGIG (reference sequence). The J segment lost 7 bases and the V segment lost 2 bases, leaving 7 bases of the junction unmatched. CDR3 nucleotides: TGTGCCTGGAGTCAATACGGGACAGTTGAAGCTTTCTTT. Amino acids: CAWSQYGTVEAFF. Supplemented by reference TRBV30 and TRBJ1-1, the full variable domain reads SQTIHQWPATLVQPVGSPLSLECTVEGTSNPNLYWYRQAAGRGLQLLFYSVGIGQISSEVPQNLSASRPQDRQFILSSKKLLLSDSGFYLCAWSQYGTVEAFFGQGTRLTVV.

J is TRBJ2-3 and V is TRBV29-1, with D possibly TRBD2 on 6 matching bases. V lost 6 bases and J lost 8, with 12 bases in between. This CDR3 is 11 amino acids long. From germline, CDR1 is SQVTM and CDR2 ANQGSEA. The CDR3: CSVPQGGTQYF. The CDR3 DNA is TGCAGCGTGCCCCAGGGAGGTACGCAGTATTTT.

V and J are TRBV4-3 and TRBJ1-2; D possibly corresponds to TRBD1 (5 bases). Germline values: CDR1 LGHNA, CDR2 YSLEER. Trimming shortened V by 0 bases and J by 3 bases, and 17 bases separated the two germline ends. The CDR3 sequence is 17 residues long. The CDR3 loop reads CASSQDVPRGLDYGYTF. The CDR3 DNA reads TGCGCCAGCAGCCAAGATGTACCCCGGGGGTTGGACTATGGCTACACCTTC.

The genes are TRBV7-2 and TRBJ2-6; D remains ambiguous. Germline CDR1 SGHTA, CDR2 FQGNSA. This CDR3 has 16 residues. Trimming cost V 1 base and J 0 bases, with 7 bases left between them. The chain's CDR3 is CASSLVPRSGANVLTF. CDR3 bases: TGTGCCAGCAGCTTAGTTCCTCGCTCTGGGGCCAACGTCCTGACTTTC.

In this sample, this clone turned up a few times. The genes are TRBV9 and TRBJ1-4, with D perhaps TRBD1 (6 bases). The V end was cut by 0 bases, the J end by 6 bases, with 12 bases between. CDR1 and CDR2 (germline): SGDLS, YYNGEE. The CDR3 runs 15 residues. The CDR3 DNA follows: TGTGCCAGCAGCGTAGAGGGGGAGGGCTATGAAAAACTGTTTTTT. Amino acid sequence: CASSVEGEGYEKLFF.

This clone showed up just once. V is TRBV18 and J is TRBJ2-3; possible D gene TRBD2, 5 bases. The V gene lost 4 bases and the J gene lost 1 base, with 15 bases spanning the gap. The V gene's germline CDR1 is KGHSH and CDR2 LQKENI. There are 16 residues in the CDR3. CDR3 sequence (DNA): TGTGCCAGCTCACAATCGGGGTCGAGGGGCACAGATACGCAGTATTTT. Amino acids: CASSQSGSRGTDTQYF. The whole variable domain, remainder taken from reference TRBV18 and TRBJ2-3, is NAGVMQNPRHLVRRRGQEARLRCSPMKGHSHVYWYRQLPEEGLKFMVYLQKENIIDESGMPKERFSAEFPKEGPSILRIQQVVRGDSAAYFCASSQSGSRGTDTQYFGPGTRLTVL.

This clone was observed a few times. This chain joins TRBV7-3 and TRBJ2-3; 8 positions agree with TRBD2. The trim removed 2 bases at V and 3 bases at J, leaving 4 bases unmatched. Germline CDR1 is SGHTA and CDR2 is FQGTGA. The CDR3 runs 15 residues. The CDR3 is CASSLPGGATDTQYF. The CDR3 DNA reads TGTGCCAGCAGCTTACCCGGGGGGGCTACAGATACGCAGTATTTT.

The chain couples TRBV30 to TRBJ2-2; perhaps TRBD1 as D (6 bases). The CDR3 has 12 residues. From germline, CDR1 is GTSNPN and CDR2 SVGIG (reference sequence). With 0 bases removed from V and 8 bases from J, the gap between germline ends came to 7 bases. CDR3 nucleotides: TGTGCCTGGAGTGTAAGGGGGGGGGAGCTGTTTTTT. This encodes CAWSVRGGELFF. The variable domain in full, completed from reference TRBV30 and TRBJ2-2, reads SQTIHQWPATLVQPVGSPLSLECTVEGTSNPNLYWYRQAAGRGLQLLFYSVGIGQISSEVPQNLSASRPQDRQFILSSKKLLLSDSGFYLCAWSVRGGELFFGEGSRLTVL.

V is TRBV13 and J is TRBJ2-1; no reliable D call. The CDR3 runs to 16 residues. Germline lookup yields CDR1 PRHDT and CDR2 FYEKMQ (reference sequence). Trimming pared 5 bases from V and 7 bases from J, leaving 21 bases between. The CDR3 region has the DNA TGTGCCAGCAGCCCCGGAACGCCGCCGTTACAGAATGAGCAGTTCTTC. Translated, it gives CASSPGTPPLQNEQFF.

This clone has only a few counts. This chain links TRBV6-6 with TRBJ1-2, with a weak D call TRBD1 (6 bases). V was pared by 4 bases and J by 0 bases, with 9 bases between. This CDR3 is built from 14 residues. Germline CDR1 MNHNY, CDR2 SVGAGI (reference sequence). CDR3 DNA sequence: TGTGCCAGCAGTTCCCGGGACACTAACTATGGCTACACCTTC. This codes for CASSSRDTNYGYTF.

The chain employs TRBV7-9 and TRBJ1-2; weak D call: TRBD1 (6 bases). This CDR3 is 14 amino acids long. Germline CDR1 is SEHNR and CDR2 is FQNEAQ (reference sequence). Trimming removed 3 bases from V and 0 bases from J, with 8 bases in between. CDR3 sequence: CASSLDSTNYGYTF. CDR3 bases: TGTGCCAGCAGCTTGGACAGTACTAACTATGGCTACACCTTC.

This clone was picked up a small number of times. The chain combines TRBV6-4 with TRBJ2-3; 9 bases are shared with TRBD2. Per the germline V gene, CDR1 is MRHNA and CDR2 is SNTAGT. This CDR3 region has 14 residues. Trimming cost V 5 bases and J 4 bases; bases outside gene matches: 4. The CDR3 loop is CASSPAGGPDTQYF. The CDR3 region has the DNA TGTGCCAGCAGTCCCGCGGGGGGGCCAGATACGCAGTATTTT.

This CDR3 reads CASFTEYGQPQHF. Written as DNA, the CDR3 is TGCGCCAGCTTTACAGAGTACGGTCAGCCCCAGCATTTT. V is TRBV23-1 and J is TRBJ1-5; D is uncertain. TRBV23-1 counts as an open reading frame of uncertain function. This CDR3 spans 13 amino acids. V was pared by 8 bases and J by 6 bases, with 14 bases between.